This TCR beta chain was documented in a study of blood T cell repertoires in COVID-19. This clone was seen repeatedly, ten times or more. Profiled with immunoSEQ multiplex PCR; TCRdb holds only in-frame clones, not every one. The sample shows just over 300,000 clones, over 80% of them seen only once. This CDR3 comprises 17 residues. Germline V lookup: CDR1 LGHNA, CDR2 YSLEER. With V trimmed by 0 bases and J by 10 bases, 10 bases remained unmatched. This receptor was obtained from a woman in her late teens or twenties who had recovered from COVID-19. The sequencing sample was made of PBMCs or T cells enriched from blood (not recorded which). The chain has TRBV4-3 and TRBJ1-6, with 9 bases matching TRBD1. This CDR3 is CASSQDLIGQGISPLHF. Here the CDR3 DNA reads TGCGCCAGCAGCCAAGATCTTATCGGACAGGGGATCTCACCCCTCCACTTT.